This is a list of T cell receptor beta chains from one sample in a study of post-analysis software for immune sequencing data. In TCRdb, the PCR reads were re-called with MiXCR into one record per CDR3 protein. Of about 760,000 distinct CDR3 sequences in the sample, 25% to 30% were seen once. Sequencing was carried out using blood. These receptors came from a girl between 5 and 17 years old with multiple sclerosis. Both conserved end residues are part of each CDR3. Fields, in order: J gene, V gene, clone size, CDR3 length, D gene, CDR3 DNA, CDR3 protein. D genes are given only for firm matches. Where a row states a size, it is once, few, many or the class of an expanded clone; other rows omit it.

>TRBJ2-7|TRBV7-2|few|15|-
TGTGCCAGCAGCATGGGCCTCCCGAGCTCCTACGAGCAGTACTTC
CASSMGLPSSYEQYF
>TRBJ2-2|TRBV20-1|few|15|TRBD2
TGCAGTGCCAGACTAGCGGGGGCCCCTAGCGGGGAGCTGTTTTTT
CSARLAGAPSGELFF
>TRBJ1-5|TRBV29-1|few|12|-
TGCAGCGTTTCCGAGGTGGGCCAGCCCCAGCATTTT
CSVSEVGQPQHF
>TRBJ2-7|TRBV7-2|-|17|-
TGTGCCAGCAGCAGGCTCAGGCCGGGGCAGGGGATCAACGAGCAGTACTTC
CASSRLRPGQGINEQYF
>TRBJ2-7|TRBV7-9|-|13|TRBD1
TGTGCCAGCAGCTTACGGACAGGGGACGAGCAGTACTTC
CASSLRTGDEQYF
>TRBJ2-2|TRBV7-9|once|15|TRBD1
TGTGCCAGCAGGTCCGACAGGGGGGCGACCAGGGAGCTGTTTTTT
CASRSDRGATRELFF
>TRBJ2-7|TRBV20-1|-|15|-
TGCAGAGCTAGAGAGGCCAGCGGGTCTTCCTACGAGCAGTACTTC
CRAREASGSSYEQYF
>TRBJ1-1|TRBV12-3/TRBV12-4|-|11|-
TGTGCCAGCAGTTTAGGGTGGGAAGCTTTCTTT
CASSLGWEAFF
>TRBJ2-7|TRBV4-3|few|13|-
TGCGCCAGCAGCCAAGCAGGTGCGAACGAGCAGTACTTC
CASSQAGANEQYF
>TRBJ1-2|TRBV6-5|few|12|-
TGTGCCACCAGGGCTCGGGGGGATGGCTACACCTTC
CATRARGDGYTF
>TRBJ2-1|TRBV6-5|few|15|TRBD2
TGTGCCAGCAGGGTAGTAGCGGGAGGCTACAATGAGCAGTTCTTC
CASRVVAGGYNEQFF
>TRBJ2-4|TRBV4-3|few|15|TRBD2
TGCGCCAGCAGCCAAGATGATGGCGGGAGTAACATTCAGTACTTC
CASSQDDGGSNIQYF
>TRBJ1-1|TRBV20-1|-|15|-
TGCAGTGCTAGATCTCCAAGAAGACGGAACACTGAAGCTTTCTTT
CSARSPRRRNTEAFF
>TRBJ2-7|TRBV20-1|-|15|-
TGCAGTGCAGATTCTTACGGGTCGAGCTCCTACGAGCAGTACTTC
CSADSYGSSSYEQYF
>TRBJ2-7|TRBV28|few|13|-
TGTGCCAGCAGCGAAACAGGGTCCTACGAGCAGTACTTC
CASSETGSYEQYF
>TRBJ2-2|TRBV24-1|-|15|TRBD1
TGTGCCACCAGTGGGGCAGGGGGCAACACCGGGGAGCTGTTTTTT
CATSGAGGNTGELFF
>TRBJ2-1|TRBV7-2|few|16|TRBD2
TGTGCCAGCAGGACCCGGACTAGCGGACGGTACAATGAGCAGTTCTTC
CASRTRTSGRYNEQFF
>TRBJ2-1|TRBV20-1|-|14|-
TGCAGTGCTAGGGCTGAGAGTTTAGTCAATGAGCAGTTCTTC
CSARAESLVNEQFF
>TRBJ2-1|TRBV7-9|-|16|TRBD2
TGTGCCAGCAGCTTAGTTTCGGGAGGGCCAGGGAATGAGCAGTTCTTC
CASSLVSGGPGNEQFF
>TRBJ1-2|TRBV28|few|17|-
TGTGCCAGCAGTTTGCAGGGGCGATCGGAGGATCGAGGGGGCTACACCTTC
CASSLQGRSEDRGGYTF
>TRBJ2-5|TRBV10-3|-|16|TRBD2
TGTGCCACCAGTGAGTCGAAGGCTAGCGGTGAAGAGACCCAGTACTTC
CATSESKASGEETQYF
>TRBJ2-3|TRBV12-3/TRBV12-4|-|17|TRBD2
TGTGCCAGCAGTTTTTCTAGCGGGGAAATGGGCCCAGATACGCAGTATTTT
CASSFSSGEMGPDTQYF
>TRBJ1-1|TRBV20-1|-|12|TRBD1
TGCAGTGCTTGGGACAGCAACACTGAAGCTTTCTTT
CSAWDSNTEAFF
>TRBJ2-3|TRBV5-5|many|15|-
TGTGCCAGCAGCTTGTATAGCCAGCAGCCAGATACGCAGTATTTT
CASSLYSQQPDTQYF
>TRBJ1-4|TRBV28|few|15|-
TGTGCCAGCAGCCCAGGCCTGGCAACTAATGAAAAACTGTTTTTT
CASSPGLATNEKLFF
>TRBJ1-2|TRBV15|few|15|TRBD1
TGTGCCACCTGGGCAGGGGGAACATCCCACTATGGCTACACCTTC
CATWAGGTSHYGYTF
>TRBJ2-3|TRBV11-3|-|15|TRBD1
TGTGCCAGCAGCTCGTACAGGGGGCTAGCAGATACGCAGTATTTT
CASSSYRGLADTQYF
>TRBJ2-4|TRBV5-1|few|15|-
TGCGCCAGCAGCCCCCCCGGGGGATCTTGGAACATTCAGTACTTC
CASSPPGGSWNIQYF
>TRBJ2-7|TRBV11-2|many|14|-
TGTGCCAGCAGCTTAACGGGTCGCGTCCACGAGCAGTACTTC
CASSLTGRVHEQYF
>TRBJ1-2|TRBV7-9|-|13|-
TGTGCCAGCAGCAATTCGGGGAGGGATGGCTACACCTTC
CASSNSGRDGYTF
>TRBJ2-1|TRBV24-1|few|11|-
TGTGCCACCAGTGACCAGCGGAGGTGGTTCTTC
CATSDQRRWFF
>TRBJ2-3|TRBV5-1|-|14|-
TGCGCCAGCAGCTTGAGGCGGCAGACAGATACGCAGTATTTT
CASSLRRQTDTQYF
>TRBJ1-2|TRBV5-5|-|15|-
TGTGCCAGCAGCTTGGCCCGGGACGGTGATTATGGCTACACCTTC
CASSLARDGDYGYTF
>TRBJ2-5|TRBV12-3/TRBV12-4|-|15|-
TGTGCCAGCAATCCTCTCTCGGGGGTCCCGGAGACCCAGTACTTC
CASNPLSGVPETQYF
>TRBJ2-3|TRBV20-1|-|14|-
TGCAGTGCTCCCTCAGGGGCGGTCGCAGATACGCAGTATTTT
CSAPSGAVADTQYF
>TRBJ1-5|TRBV2|-|15|TRBD1
TGTGCCAGCAGTCCTGAACGGCAGGGGGGTCAGCCCCAGCATTTT
CASSPERQGGQPQHF
>TRBJ2-7|TRBV29-1|-|14|TRBD2
TGCAGCGTTGAAGCTCTAGCGGGTTGCTACGAGCAGTACTTC
CSVEALAGCYEQYF
>TRBJ2-4|TRBV6-1|few|19|-
TGTGCCAGCAGCCGATCCGGGACCAGGGGAGGTTGGGCCAAAAACATTCAGTACTTC
CASSRSGTRGGWAKNIQYF
>TRBJ1-2|TRBV6-5|many|12|TRBD1
TGTGCCAGCCGTACCACAGGGGGTGGCTACACCTTC
CASRTTGGGYTF
>TRBJ2-1|TRBV9|-|16|TRBD2
TGTGCCAGCAGCGGCAGGGACCGGGAGGGCCTCTATGAGCAGTTCTTC
CASSGRDREGLYEQFF
>TRBJ2-5|TRBV15|-|15|TRBD2
TGTGCCACCAGCCAACTGGGACTAGACAAAGAGACCCAGTACTTC
CATSQLGLDKETQYF
>TRBJ2-7|TRBV6-5|-|16|TRBD2
TGTGCCAGCAGTTACTCCTCTGGGCGGGAGGGCCACGAGCAGTACTTC
CASSYSSGREGHEQYF
>TRBJ2-2|TRBV28|-|14|TRBD1
TGTGCCAGCAGGACAGGGGGGAACACCGGGGAGCTGTTTTTT
CASRTGGNTGELFF
>TRBJ2-7|TRBV7-2|-|14|-
TGTGCCAGCAGCTTAGGTCGATATACGAGGGAGCAGTACTTC
CASSLGRYTREQYF
>TRBJ1-4|TRBV9|-|15|TRBD1
TGTGCCAGCAGCGTAGGGGGACAGGTTAATGAAAAACTGTTTTTT
CASSVGGQVNEKLFF
>TRBJ1-4|TRBV7-9|few|14|-
TGTGCCAGCAGCTTGAGGCCAACTAATGAAAAACTGTTTTTT
CASSLRPTNEKLFF
>TRBJ1-5|TRBV15|-|12|-
TGTGCCACCAGCAGCCTATATCAGCCCCAGCATTTT
CATSSLYQPQHF
>TRBJ2-1|TRBV7-8|-|15|TRBD1
TGTGCCAGCAGTTCAGACAGGGGCGCCGGCAATGAGCAGTTCTTC
CASSSDRGAGNEQFF
>TRBJ1-5|TRBV20-1|-|13|-
TGCAGTGCTGGTCCGGATCGAAATCAGCCCCAGCATTTT
CSAGPDRNQPQHF